The subject of this entry is one TCR beta chain. Its target is unknown. TCRdb keeps only in-frame clones here, not all; method: immunoSEQ multiplex PCR. The sample has 45,000 or so clones, 88% seen once. The time point here: week 35, safety follow-up. In the vaccine, a single dose held 300 ug of the mutant IDH1 20-mer peptide, along with topical imiquimod. The germline V gene encodes CDR1 SGDLS and CDR2 YYNGEE. CDR3 size: 15 residues. The trim removed 0 bases at V and 8 bases at J, leaving 5 bases unmatched. The data were taken from a study of a mutant IDH1 vaccine in newly diagnosed glioma. The overall study: Among treated patients, around 62% were male and around 40% female, and mean age was 40.4 years.

The origin of this receptor is a middle-aged woman with glioma. V gene TRBV9 combines with J gene TRBJ1-1, with 12 bases identical to TRBD1. The specimen comprised PBMCs, sampled from a glioma patient whose treatment included an IDH1 peptide vaccine. CDR3 amino acids: CASSVAGQGASEAFF. CDR3 bases: TGTGCCAGCAGCGTAGCGGGACAGGGGGCGTCGGAAGCTTTCTTT.